The 20 T cell receptor beta chains below come from one sample, sequenced in a study of shared clonotypes between healthy human individuals (dated by TCRdb to the early 2020s). The receptor library was made with the immunoSEQ multiplex PCR assay. Here the immuneACCESS table is served through TCRdb, limited to in-frame sequences with V and J called. Missing clones are a known gap in these copies; in checked studies unresolved V genes cover under half, and the rest lacks a known reason. The sample includes about 2.4 million clones, with more than 80% observed a single time. The ten largest clones represent over 0.12% of the sample. Sequencing was carried out using naive CD4+ T cells sorted from blood. This specimen's cell subset or site label, per the study, means: CD45RA+ positively selected. The receptors originated from a young man in good health.

The J gene is TRBJ2-7, the V gene TRBV27, with 7 bases identical to TRBD1. With V trimmed by 5 bases and J by 3 bases, 7 bases remained unmatched. Germline V gene lookup returns CDR1 MNHEY and CDR2 SMNVEV (reference sequence). The length of the CDR3 is 14 residues. The CDR3 region has the DNA TGTGCCAGCAGTGTCCTTCAGGGGGTCTACGAGCAGTACTTC. Translating it yields CASSVLQGVYEQYF.

With regard to this clone: The same CDR3 can be traced to other DNA sequences in this sample. The gene calls are TRBV6-5 and TRBJ1-2, with TRBD1 identical over 9 bases. Germline CDR1 and CDR2: MNHEY and SVGAGI. The junction had 2 bases not matched to a gene; V was cut back by 2 bases and J by 4 bases. This CDR3 is built from 14 residues. CDR3 coding DNA: TGTGCCAGCAGTTACAGGGGACAGGGCTATGGCTACACCTTC. It translates to CASSYRGQGYGYTF.

The chain joins TRBV6-1 to TRBJ2-3, with TRBD2 identical over 9 bases. The J segment lost 0 bases and the V segment lost 8 bases, leaving 3 bases of the junction unmatched. The germline V gene encodes CDR1 MNHNS and CDR2 SASEGT. The CDR3 contains 14 residues. The CDR3 DNA reads as TGTGCCAGCTTACTAGCGGGCAGCACAGATACGCAGTATTTT. It codes for CASLLAGSTDTQYF.

The genes are TRBV6-5 and TRBJ2-1; 12 positions agree with TRBD2. The germline CDR1 and CDR2 sequences are MNHEY and SVGAGI. The CDR3 extends over 15 amino acids. V dropped 8 bases and J dropped 8; count of bases not matched to a gene: 10. The CDR3 coding sequence is TGTGCCAGCCTCCCGGCGACTAGCGGGAGTGATGAGCAGTTCTTC. This sequence encodes CASLPATSGSDEQFF.

V is TRBV5-4 and J is TRBJ1-1, with D possibly matching TRBD1 (5 bases). Germline V lookup: CDR1 SGHNT, CDR2 YYREEE (reference sequence). Deletions cut 7 bases from V and 3 bases from J, with 10 bases between. This CDR3 has 12 amino acids. CDR3 loop: CASVARDTEAFF. The DNA of the CDR3 is TGTGCCAGCGTTGCCAGGGACACTGAAGCTTTCTTT.

The rearrangement links TRBV7-8 to TRBJ1-2; a possible D gene is TRBD1 (5 bases). The CDR3 totals 12 residues. The V gene lost 4 bases and the J gene lost 3 bases, with 6 bases spanning the gap. Per germline, CDR1 SGHVS and CDR2 FQNEAQ. The CDR3: CASSWGDYGYTF. CDR3 sequence (DNA): TGTGCCAGCAGCTGGGGCGACTATGGCTACACCTTC.

CDR3 protein: CAISVGPPSTYNSPLHF. The CDR3 DNA is TGTGCCATCAGTGTCGGACCGCCTTCAACCTATAATTCACCCCTCCACTTT. The chain employs TRBV10-3 and TRBJ1-6, with D unclear. The CDR3 runs 17 residues. V was pared by 4 bases and J by 2 bases, with 15 bases between. CDR1 is ENHRY, CDR2 SYGVKD, per germline.

This chain uses TRBV18 with TRBJ2-7; D is unresolved. Germline CDR1 is KGHSH and CDR2 is LQKENI. V was trimmed by 6 bases and J by 3 bases, leaving 15 bases between them. The CDR3 is 14 residues long. The CDR3 region is CASSHTGTLYEQYF. CDR3 DNA sequence: TGTGCCAGCTCGCACACCGGTACACTCTACGAGCAGTACTTC.

DNA of the CDR3: TGTGCCAGCAGCCAAGGGACGGTCCTCTTAGGGGCCAACGTCCTGACTTTC. It is translated as CASSQGTVLLGANVLTF. The chain combines TRBV5-6 with TRBJ2-6; D may be TRBD1 or TRBD2 (5 bases each). The CDR3 is 17 residues long. V lost 4 bases and J lost 4, with 18 bases in between. Per germline, CDR1 SGHDT and CDR2 YYEEEE.

This chain's CDR3 is CASSLDSLPYGYTF. The DNA for the CDR3 is TGTGCCAGCAGCTTAGATAGTTTACCCTATGGCTACACCTTC. This sequence joins TRBV7-2 and TRBJ1-2, with D uncertain. V dropped 1 base and J dropped 4 bases, with 10 bases sitting between them. The CDR3 sequence is 14 residues long. CDR1 is SGHTA and CDR2 is FQGNSA in the germline V gene.

This clone is a singleton in its sample. The rearrangement links TRBV5-1 to TRBJ1-4, with a weak D call TRBD1 (5 bases). V was shortened by 3 bases and J by 3 bases, with 24 bases between the two germline ends. This CDR3 spans 19 amino acids. The V gene's germline CDR1 is SGHRS and CDR2 YFSETQ. In DNA form, the CDR3 reads TGCGCCAGCAGCTACGGGGAAACGGCAGGGAACATCGCTAATGAAAAACTGTTTTTT. This encodes CASSYGETAGNIANEKLFF. Full variable domain (rest looked up from reference TRBV5-1 and TRBJ1-4): KAGVTQTPRYLIKTRGQQVTLSCSPISGHRSVSWYQQTPGQGLQFLFEYFSETQRNKGNFPGRFSGRQFSNSRSEMNVSTLELGDSALYLCASSYGETAGNIANEKLFFGSGTQLSVL.

This chain connects TRBV6-1 to TRBJ1-4; TRBD1 aligns across 8 bases. The germline V gene has CDR1 MNHNS and CDR2 SASEGT. The CDR3 has 14 amino acids. V dropped 6 bases and J dropped 3; count of bases not matched to a gene: 3. CDR3 DNA: TGTGCCAGCAGGGGACAGGTATCTAATGAAAAACTGTTTTTT. Protein product: CASRGQVSNEKLFF.

The V and J genes are TRBV5-1 and TRBJ1-4; 9 bases are shared with TRBD1. Germline V gives CDR1 SGHRS, CDR2 YFSETQ. The CDR3 covers 14 residues. The ends lost 5 bases at V and 8 bases at J; junction bases unmatched: 7. CDR3: CASRMDRGGEKLFF. CDR3 sequence (DNA): TGCGCCAGCAGAATGGACAGGGGAGGAGAAAAACTGTTTTTT.

The chain recombines TRBV30 with TRBJ1-1, with a weak D call TRBD1 (5 bases). CDR1 is GTSNPN, CDR2 SVGIG, per germline (reference sequence). V lost 5 bases and J 3 bases, leaving 13 bases between the germline ends. The length of the CDR3 is 13 residues. The CDR3 DNA reads as TGTGCCTGGCACAGGCCATTGGACACTGAAGCTTTCTTT. This codes for CAWHRPLDTEAFF.

With regard to this clone: The same CDR3 arises from other DNA sequences in this sample as well. The chain carries TRBV18 and TRBJ2-1; D may be TRBD1 (5 bases). Trimming took off 0 bases at V and 4 bases at J, with 7 bases between the two ends. The CDR3 is 14 residues long. The germline V gene encodes CDR1 KGHSH and CDR2 LQKENI. CDR3 amino acids: CASSPPGQYNEQFF. In DNA form, the CDR3 reads TGTGCCAGCTCACCACCGGGGCAGTACAATGAGCAGTTCTTC.

A word on this clone: Other DNA sequences in the same sample also yield this CDR3. This sequence joins TRBV30 and TRBJ1-3; D possibly corresponds to TRBD1 (6 bases). V was shortened by 2 bases and J by 3 bases, with 11 bases between the two germline ends. This CDR3 contains 14 residues. Germline loops: CDR1 GTSNPN, CDR2 SVGIG (reference sequence). Here the CDR3 reads CAWSKGGSGNTIYF. The DNA of the CDR3 is TGTGCCTGGAGTAAAGGGGGTAGTGGAAACACCATATATTTT. The full variable domain, with the rest looked up from reference TRBV30 and TRBJ1-3, is SQTIHQWPATLVQPVGSPLSLECTVEGTSNPNLYWYRQAAGRGLQLLFYSVGIGQISSEVPQNLSASRPQDRQFILSSKKLLLSDSGFYLCAWSKGGSGNTIYFGEGSWLTVV.

This chain links TRBV6-1 with TRBJ1-5, with a possible D match to TRBD1 (6 bases). The germline V gene has CDR1 MNHNS and CDR2 SASEGT. This CDR3 is 16 amino acids long. V was trimmed by 4 bases and J by 6 bases, leaving 19 bases between them. CDR3 residues: CASSAVAGALGQPQHF. In DNA form, the CDR3 reads TGTGCCAGCAGTGCTGTGGCGGGGGCGTTGGGTCAGCCCCAGCATTTT.

This clone was observed a handful of times. The CDR3 nucleotides are TGTGCCTGGAGTCGGACGAATGGCTACACCTTC. It encodes CAWSRTNGYTF. The V call is TRBV30, the J call TRBJ1-2, with D hard to call. The germline V gene has CDR1 GTSNPN and CDR2 SVGIG (reference sequence). V shed 2 bases and J shed 6 bases, with 7 bases lying between them. The CDR3 loop spans 11 amino acids.

The rearrangement links TRBV10-3 to TRBJ1-2, with TRBD1 as a possible D gene (6 bases). The CDR3 extends over 13 amino acids. Germline CDR1 and CDR2: ENHRY and SYGVKD. Trimming stripped 7 bases from V and 7 bases from J, with 16 bases between. Here the CDR3 reads CAITMDRVGGYTF. For the CDR3, the DNA is TGTGCCATCACCATGGACAGAGTGGGTGGCTACACCTTC.

The chain combines TRBV28 with TRBJ2-5; D possibly matches TRBD1 or TRBD2 (5 bases each). Per germline, CDR1 MDHEN and CDR2 SYDVKM. V gave up 5 bases and J gave up 1 base, with 11 bases separating them. This CDR3 contains 14 residues. The CDR3 sequence is CASSPRELQETQYF. The CDR3 nucleotides read TGTGCCAGCAGTCCCAGGGAGCTCCAAGAGACCCAGTACTTC.